The 12 T cell receptor beta chains in this list originate from one sample, sequenced in a study of blood T cell repertoires in COVID-19. Libraries were prepared by immunoSEQ multiplex PCR; TCRdb keeps only in-frame clonotypes and omits some of them. Seen here are around 200,000 clones, about four fifths observed once, and the top ten hold 2.5% to 3.5%. Sequencing was performed on peripheral blood. The receptor source for this set is a man aged 50 to 60 with active or convalescent COVID-19.

The chain combines TRBV5-1 with TRBJ2-1; D call uncertain. Trimming shortened V by 0 bases and J by 7 bases, and 5 bases separated the two germline ends. Germline CDR1 SGHRS, CDR2 YFSETQ. CDR3 length equals 12 residues. CDR3 nucleotide sequence: TGCGCCAGCAGCTTGGTACTAAATGAGCAGTTCTTC. Its protein is CASSLVLNEQFF.

The chain recombines TRBV6-5 with TRBJ1-1; D gene ambiguous. V lost 0 bases, J lost 9 bases, and 17 bases lay in between. The CDR3 contains 15 residues. Per germline, CDR1 MNHEY and CDR2 SVGAGI. The CDR3 loop reads CASSYSPYRLDQAFF. Here the CDR3 DNA reads TGTGCCAGCAGTTACTCACCCTATAGACTGGATCAAGCTTTCTTT.

The chain employs TRBV11-2 and TRBJ2-1, with D perhaps TRBD1 (5 bases). From germline, CDR1 is SGHAT and CDR2 FQNNGV. CDR3 length: 16 amino acids. With 0 bases removed from V and 4 bases from J, the gap between germline ends came to 13 bases. Here the CDR3 reads CASSLERTSWYNEQFF. CDR3 bases: TGTGCCAGCAGCTTAGAAAGGACAAGCTGGTACAATGAGCAGTTCTTC.

This rearrangement joins TRBV5-6 to TRBJ2-7; 7 positions match TRBD2. CDR1 and CDR2 from the germline V gene are SGHDT and YYEEEE. The CDR3 extends over 13 amino acids. V was pared by 4 bases and J by 4 bases, with 5 bases of the junction left unmatched. The CDR3 loop reads CASSRGEGYEQYF. The CDR3, as DNA: TGTGCCAGCAGCCGGGGGGAGGGGTACGAGCAGTACTTC.

The chain is built from TRBV7-2 and TRBJ2-7; a possible D gene is TRBD1 (5 bases). Trimming cost V 2 bases and J 3 bases, with 11 bases left between them. Germline V lookup: CDR1 SGHTA, CDR2 FQGNSA. This CDR3 spans 14 amino acids. The CDR3 bases are TGTGCCAGCAGCTTAAGACAGCTATACTACGAGCAGTACTTC. Protein product: CASSLRQLYYEQYF.

J is TRBJ2-5 and V is TRBV3-1 (or the pseudogene TRBV3-2); 10 nucleotides line up with TRBD2. CDR1 is LGHDT and CDR2 is YNNKEL in the germline V gene (reference sequence). Trimming took 8 bases from V and 2 from J; bases not matched to a gene: 8. The CDR3 covers 15 residues. The CDR3 sequence: CASLLLAGSQETQYF. The CDR3 region has the DNA TGTGCCAGCCTATTACTAGCGGGGTCACAAGAGACCCAGTACTTC.

This clone was detected only a few times. The CDR3 loop reads CASSLGIPWGPIPDNEQFF. In DNA, the CDR3 is TGTGCCAGCAGCTTAGGAATTCCCTGGGGGCCAATTCCTGACAATGAGCAGTTCTTC. The chain joins TRBV11-3 to TRBJ2-1; D is perhaps TRBD1 (6 bases). Per germline, CDR1 SGHNT and CDR2 YENEEA. With 1 base removed from V and 5 bases from J, the gap between germline ends came to 24 bases. The CDR3 runs to 19 residues.

The chain is built from TRBV6-1 and TRBJ2-7; 12 nucleotides agree with TRBD2. V dropped 4 bases and J dropped 0; count of bases not matched to a gene: 4. Looked up from germline, CDR1 is MNHNS and CDR2 is SASEGT. The CDR3 contains 16 residues. CDR3 sequence reads: CASSALAGGPSYEQYF. The DNA of the CDR3 is TGTGCCAGCAGTGCGCTAGCGGGAGGGCCCTCCTACGAGCAGTACTTC.

This clone was picked up one time. The chain uses TRBV3-1 (or the pseudogene TRBV3-2) and TRBJ1-4; D perhaps matches TRBD1 (6 bases). Germline lookup yields CDR1 LGHDT and CDR2 YNNKEL (reference sequence). With 4 bases removed from V and 0 bases from J, the gap between germline ends came to 9 bases. This CDR3 contains 15 residues. CDR3 sequence reads: CASSPTGSTNEKLFF. CDR3 coding DNA: TGTGCCAGCAGCCCGACAGGTTCAACTAATGAAAAACTGTTTTTT.

This chain links TRBV5-4 with TRBJ2-7, with 7 positions matching TRBD1. Germline V CDR1 and CDR2: SGHNT, YYREEE (reference sequence). The V segment lost 3 bases and the J segment 2 bases; nucleotides outside the gene matches: 8. The CDR3 has 15 amino acids. In DNA form, the CDR3 reads TGTGCCAGCAGCTCCTACAGGGGATCGCCCTACGAGCAGTACTTC. This sequence encodes CASSSYRGSPYEQYF.

J is TRBJ1-2 and V is TRBV18; D possibly corresponds to TRBD1 (5 bases). CDR3 size: 16 residues. Germline assignment: CDR1 KGHSH and CDR2 LQKENI. Trimming took off 3 bases at V and 4 bases at J, with 18 bases between the two ends. As DNA, the CDR3 is TGTGCCAGCTCACCTCGCGACAGCCTCAACCTCTATGGCTACACCTTC. Translation: CASSPRDSLNLYGYTF. The variable domain in full, with the rest retrieved from reference TRBV18 and TRBJ1-2, is NAGVMQNPRHLVRRRGQEARLRCSPMKGHSHVYWYRQLPEEGLKFMVYLQKENIIDESGMPKERFSAEFPKEGPSILRIQQVVRGDSAAYFCASSPRDSLNLYGYTFGSGTRLTVV.

V gene TRBV14 combines with J gene TRBJ1-6; TRBD1 might be the D (6 bases). The CDR3 runs to 15 residues. Trimming left V 3 bases short and J 8 bases short, with 14 bases between. Germline CDR1 and CDR2: SGHDN and FVKESK. CDR3 residues: CASSQVQGPYSPLHF. CDR3 in DNA: TGTGCCAGCAGCCAGGTCCAGGGGCCCTATTCACCCCTCCACTTT.